This is a list of T cell receptor beta chains from one sample in a study of blood T cell repertoires in COVID-19. The data were produced by immunoSEQ multiplex PCR, yet TCRdb's version contains in-frame clones alone and is incomplete. The table has 150,000 to 200,000 clones, approximately 80% seen once. The sequenced sample consisted of PBMCs or T cells enriched from blood (not recorded which). The receptors were sampled from a man between 60 and 70 years old who had been exposed to COVID-19. The CDR3 runs from the conserved cysteine through the conserved F or W. Fields, in order: V gene, clone size, D gene, J gene, CDR3 DNA, CDR3 protein. The D gene is left open where the match is weak. Size tells how often a clone was seen (once, few, many) or the class of an expanded clone, and some rows leave it out.

>TRBV27|few|-|TRBJ1-5
TGTGCCAGCAGTTCAGGCACAGCCAATCAGCCCCAGCATTTT
CASSSGTANQPQHF
>TRBV4-1|few|-|TRBJ1-3
TGCGCCAGCAGCCAAGATGGAACAGGGATAGACACCATATATTTT
CASSQDGTGIDTIYF
>TRBV19|-|-|TRBJ1-5
TGTGCCAGTAGTATAGCTCGGCAGGTTAGCAATCAGCCCCAGCATTTT
CASSIARQVSNQPQHF
>TRBV5-1|-|-|TRBJ1-1
TGCGCCAGCAGCTTGGTTCCGGGTGGGAACACTGAAGCTTTCTTT
CASSLVPGGNTEAFF
>TRBV4-3|-|-|TRBJ1-2
TGCGCCAGCAGCCAGGGGGGGATCGGGGAAGTCTATGGCTACACCTTC
CASSQGGIGEVYGYTF
>TRBV27|once|-|TRBJ1-2
TGTGCCAGCAGAGACCTCGGGATCGGGGTGGGGGGCTACACCTTC
CASRDLGIGVGGYTF
>TRBV5-1|-|-|TRBJ1-1
TGCGCCAGCAGCCTCGACGGGGTTAACACTGAAGCTTTCTTT
CASSLDGVNTEAFF
>TRBV6-5|-|-|TRBJ1-3
TGTGCCAGCAGTTTATCTGGGGGGACTGGAAACACCATATATTTT
CASSLSGGTGNTIYF
>TRBV14|-|-|TRBJ1-2
TGTGCCAGCAGCCAAGGACAGTCATATGGCTACACCTTC
CASSQGQSYGYTF
>TRBV5-1|-|TRBD2|TRBJ2-7
TGCGCCAGCAGCGGTCCGACTAGCCACGAGCAGTACTTC
CASSGPTSHEQYF
>TRBV9|once|-|TRBJ2-1
TGTGCCAGCAGCGCTGGCCCTCGTAGCGGAGAGCAGTTCTTC
CASSAGPRSGEQFF
>TRBV13|-|-|TRBJ1-2
TGTGCCAGCAGCTTAGTTTCGGGGGTCTATGGCTACACCTTC
CASSLVSGVYGYTF
>TRBV7-6|-|-|TRBJ2-2
TGTGCCAGCAGCTTAAGCCCAGGGACGAACACCGGGGAGCTGTTTTTT
CASSLSPGTNTGELFF
>TRBV7-2|-|TRBD1|TRBJ1-4
TGTGCCAGCAGCGGACAGGGTTCGACTAATGAAAAACTGTTTTTT
CASSGQGSTNEKLFF
>TRBV7-2|-|-|TRBJ2-7
TGTGCCAGCACCCTACTACCACGAGAACCCTACGAGCAGTACTTC
CASTLLPREPYEQYF
>TRBV7-9|-|-|TRBJ2-7
TGTGCCAGCAGCCTACAGAATTACGAGCAGTACTTC
CASSLQNYEQYF
>TRBV7-2|-|TRBD2|TRBJ2-5
TGTGCCAGCAGCCCCCTAGCGGAGCCTCAAGAGACCCAGTACTTC
CASSPLAEPQETQYF
>TRBV29-1|-|-|TRBJ1-2
TGCAGCGTTGGGGCAAGCTATGGCTACACCTTC
CSVGASYGYTF